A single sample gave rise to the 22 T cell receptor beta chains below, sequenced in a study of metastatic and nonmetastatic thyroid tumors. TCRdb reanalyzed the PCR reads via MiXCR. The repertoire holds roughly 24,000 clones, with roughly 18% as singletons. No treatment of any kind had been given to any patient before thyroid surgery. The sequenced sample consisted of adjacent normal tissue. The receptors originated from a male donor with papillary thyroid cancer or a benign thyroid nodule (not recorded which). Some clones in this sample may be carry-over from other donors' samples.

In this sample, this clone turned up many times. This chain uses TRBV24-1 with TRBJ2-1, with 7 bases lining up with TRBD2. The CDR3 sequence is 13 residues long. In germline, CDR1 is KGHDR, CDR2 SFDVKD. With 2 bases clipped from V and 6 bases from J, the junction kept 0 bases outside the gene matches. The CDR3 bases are TGTGCCACCAGTGATTGGACTAGCAATGAGCAGTTCTTC. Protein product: CATSDWTSNEQFF.

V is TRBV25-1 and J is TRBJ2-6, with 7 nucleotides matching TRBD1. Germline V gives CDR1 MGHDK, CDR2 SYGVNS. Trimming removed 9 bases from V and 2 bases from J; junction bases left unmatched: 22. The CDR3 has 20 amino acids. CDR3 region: CASSILGQTPVGAGANVLTF. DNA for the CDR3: TGTGCCAGTAGTATCCTGGGACAGACTCCCGTGGGGGCTGGGGCCAACGTCCTGACTTTC.

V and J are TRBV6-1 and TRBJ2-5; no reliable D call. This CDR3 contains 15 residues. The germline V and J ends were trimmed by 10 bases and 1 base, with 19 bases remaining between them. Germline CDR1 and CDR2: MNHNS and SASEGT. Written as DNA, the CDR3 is TGTGCCATCCTGGGTGCCTCGGTACGCCAAGAGACCCAGTACTTC. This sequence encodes CAILGASVRQETQYF.

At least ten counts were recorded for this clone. CDR3 sequence: CASSIEAGRITEAFF. The DNA of the CDR3 is TGTGCCAGTAGTATAGAAGCAGGGAGGATCACTGAAGCTTTCTTT. The genes are TRBV19 and TRBJ1-1; D may be TRBD1 (5 bases). The CDR3 has 15 amino acids. Germline loops: CDR1 LNHDA, CDR2 SQIVND (reference sequence). The V end lost 0 bases, the J end lost 4 bases, and 12 bases lay between the germline ends.

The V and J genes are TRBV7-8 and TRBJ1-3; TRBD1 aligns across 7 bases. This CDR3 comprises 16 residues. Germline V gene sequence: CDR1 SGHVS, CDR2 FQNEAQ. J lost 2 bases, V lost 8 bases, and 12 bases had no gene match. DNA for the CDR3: TGTGCCAGCGGGGATCAGAGGGGGCAGACTGGAAACACCATATATTTT. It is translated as CASGDQRGQTGNTIYF.

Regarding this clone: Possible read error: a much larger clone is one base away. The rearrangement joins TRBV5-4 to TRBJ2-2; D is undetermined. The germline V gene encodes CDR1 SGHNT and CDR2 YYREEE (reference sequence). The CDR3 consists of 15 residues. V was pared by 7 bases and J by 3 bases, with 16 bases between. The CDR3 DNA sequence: TGTGCCAGCGGCCCCCCGACGGGCCACACCGGGGAGCTGTTTTTT. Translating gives CASGPPTGHTGELFF.

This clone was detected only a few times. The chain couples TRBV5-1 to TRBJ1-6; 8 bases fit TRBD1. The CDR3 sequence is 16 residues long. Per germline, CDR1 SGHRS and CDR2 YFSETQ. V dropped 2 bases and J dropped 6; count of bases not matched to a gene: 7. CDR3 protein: CASSFSDRAGNSPLHF. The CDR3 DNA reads TGCGCCAGCAGCTTCTCGGACAGGGCGGGTAATTCACCCCTCCACTTT.

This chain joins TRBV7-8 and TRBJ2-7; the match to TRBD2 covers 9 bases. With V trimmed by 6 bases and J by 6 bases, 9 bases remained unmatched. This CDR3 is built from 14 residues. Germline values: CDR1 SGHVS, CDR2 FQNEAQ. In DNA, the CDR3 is TGTGCCAGCAGTGCGTGCATACTAGCGGGCGAGCAGTACGTC. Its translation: CASSACILAGEQYV.

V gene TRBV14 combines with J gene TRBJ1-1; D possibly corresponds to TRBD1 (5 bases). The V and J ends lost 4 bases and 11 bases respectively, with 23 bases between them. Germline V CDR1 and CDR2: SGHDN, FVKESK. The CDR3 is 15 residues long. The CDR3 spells CASSLPGLGRGGAFF. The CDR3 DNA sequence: TGTGCCAGCAGCCTTCCGGGACTTGGAAGAGGCGGGGCTTTCTTT. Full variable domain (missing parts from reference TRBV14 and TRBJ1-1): EAGVTQFPSHSVIEKGQTVTLRCDPISGHDNLYWYRRVMGKEIKFLLHFVKESKQDESGMPNNRFLAERTGGTYSTLKVQPAELEDSGVYFCASSLPGLGRGGAFFGQGTRLTVV.

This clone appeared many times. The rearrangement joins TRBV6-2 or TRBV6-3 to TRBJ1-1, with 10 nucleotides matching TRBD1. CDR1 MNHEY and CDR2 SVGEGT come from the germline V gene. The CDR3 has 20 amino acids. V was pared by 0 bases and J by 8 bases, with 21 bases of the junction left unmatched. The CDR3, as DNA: TGTGCCAGCAGTTACTCTTTTACAGCGGCGGGACAGGGGTATTATCCGGAAGCTTTCTTT. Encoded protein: CASSYSFTAAGQGYYPEAFF.

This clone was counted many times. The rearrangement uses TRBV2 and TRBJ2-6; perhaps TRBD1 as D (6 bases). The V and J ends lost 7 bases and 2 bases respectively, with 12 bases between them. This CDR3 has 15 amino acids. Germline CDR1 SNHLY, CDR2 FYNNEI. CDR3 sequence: CASTLRGPGANVLTF. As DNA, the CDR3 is TGTGCCAGCACTCTCAGGGGTCCTGGGGCCAACGTCCTGACTTTC.

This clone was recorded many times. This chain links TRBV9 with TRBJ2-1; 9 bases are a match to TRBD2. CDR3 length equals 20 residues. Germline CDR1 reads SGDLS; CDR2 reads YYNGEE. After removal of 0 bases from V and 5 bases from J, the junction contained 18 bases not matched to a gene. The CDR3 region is CASSVAKEGAKRGAHNEQFF. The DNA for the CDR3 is TGTGCCAGCAGCGTAGCTAAGGAGGGGGCGAAGCGGGGGGCCCACAATGAGCAGTTCTTC.

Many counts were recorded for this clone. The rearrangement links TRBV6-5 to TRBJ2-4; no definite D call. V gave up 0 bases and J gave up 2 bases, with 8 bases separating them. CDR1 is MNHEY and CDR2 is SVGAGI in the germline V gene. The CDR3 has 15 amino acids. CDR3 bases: TGTGCCAGCAGTTACTCACTTCCCCCCAAAAACATTCAGTACTTC. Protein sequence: CASSYSLPPKNIQYF.

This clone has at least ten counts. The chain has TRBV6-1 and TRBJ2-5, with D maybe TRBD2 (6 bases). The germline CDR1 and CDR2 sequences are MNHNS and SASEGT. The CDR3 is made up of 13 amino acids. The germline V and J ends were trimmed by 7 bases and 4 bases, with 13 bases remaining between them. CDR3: CASTEGTAETQYF. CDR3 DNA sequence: TGTGCCAGCACCGAAGGGACTGCAGAGACCCAGTACTTC.

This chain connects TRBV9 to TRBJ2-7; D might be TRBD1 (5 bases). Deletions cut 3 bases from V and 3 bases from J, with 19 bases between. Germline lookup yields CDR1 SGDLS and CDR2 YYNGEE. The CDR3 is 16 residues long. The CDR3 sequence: CASSEGQAYYYYEQYF. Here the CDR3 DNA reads TGTGCCAGCAGCGAGGGGCAGGCGTACTACTACTACGAGCAGTACTTC.

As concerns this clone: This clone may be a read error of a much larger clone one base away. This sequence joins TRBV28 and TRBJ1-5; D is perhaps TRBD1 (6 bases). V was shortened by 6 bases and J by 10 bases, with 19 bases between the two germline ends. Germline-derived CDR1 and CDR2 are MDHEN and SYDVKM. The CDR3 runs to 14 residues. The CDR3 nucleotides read TGTGCCAGCAGGCCGGGGGGCTCTGTTCATCCCCAGCATTTT. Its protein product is CASRPGGSVHPQHF.

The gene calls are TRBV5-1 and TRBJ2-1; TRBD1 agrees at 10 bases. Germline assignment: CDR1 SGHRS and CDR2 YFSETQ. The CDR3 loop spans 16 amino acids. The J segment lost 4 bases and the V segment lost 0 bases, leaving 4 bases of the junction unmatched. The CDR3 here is CASSLGGDRGYNEQFF. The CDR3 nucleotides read TGCGCCAGCAGCTTGGGTGGGGACAGGGGTTACAATGAGCAGTTCTTC.

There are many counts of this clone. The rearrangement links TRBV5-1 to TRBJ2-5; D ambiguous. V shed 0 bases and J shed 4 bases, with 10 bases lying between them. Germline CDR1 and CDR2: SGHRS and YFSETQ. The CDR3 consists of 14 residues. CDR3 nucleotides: TGCGCCAGCAGCTTGGAGCCCGACGGAGAGACCCAGTACTTC. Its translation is CASSLEPDGETQYF.

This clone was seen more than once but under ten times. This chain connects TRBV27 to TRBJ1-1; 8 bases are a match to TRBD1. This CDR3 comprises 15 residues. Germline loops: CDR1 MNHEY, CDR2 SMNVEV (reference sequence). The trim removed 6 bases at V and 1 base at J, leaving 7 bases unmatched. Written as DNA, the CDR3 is TGTGCCAGCAGACCACTCGGACAGGGGAACACTGAAGCTTTCTTT. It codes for CASRPLGQGNTEAFF.

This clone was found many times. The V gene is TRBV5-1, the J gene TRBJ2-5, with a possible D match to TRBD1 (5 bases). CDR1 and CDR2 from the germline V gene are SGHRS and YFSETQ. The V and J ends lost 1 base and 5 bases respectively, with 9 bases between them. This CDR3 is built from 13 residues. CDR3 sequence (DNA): TGCGCCAGCAGCTTGAGGGGTTCGGAGACCCAGTACTTC. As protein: CASSLRGSETQYF.

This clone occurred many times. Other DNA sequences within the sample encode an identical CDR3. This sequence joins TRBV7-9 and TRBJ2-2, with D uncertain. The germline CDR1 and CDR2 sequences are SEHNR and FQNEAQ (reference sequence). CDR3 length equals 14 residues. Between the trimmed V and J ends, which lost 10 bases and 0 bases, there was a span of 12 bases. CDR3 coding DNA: TGTGCCAACAACGCTGACACGAACACCGGGGAGCTGTTTTTT. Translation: CANNADTNTGELFF. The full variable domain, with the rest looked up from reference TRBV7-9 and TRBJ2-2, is DTGVSQNPRHKITKRGQNVTFRCDPISEHNRLYWYRQTLGQGPEFLTYFQNEAQLEKSRLLSDRFSAERPKGSFSTLEIQRTEQGDSAMYLCANNADTNTGELFFGEGSRLTVL.

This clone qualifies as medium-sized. CDR3 residues: CASSPGHTEAFF. CDR3 sequence (DNA): TGTGCCAGCAGCCCCGGACACACTGAAGCTTTCTTT. The rearrangement uses TRBV6-1 and TRBJ1-1, with D uncertain. The CDR3 has 12 residues. Trimming pared 6 bases from V and 3 bases from J, leaving 8 bases between. CDR1 is MNHNS, CDR2 SASEGT, per germline.